What follows is one T cell receptor (beta chain) and its context. This clonotype was found many times. Its antigen is unknown. No base qualities exist here, and no much larger clone lies one base off it. The V and J ends are trimmed by 5 bases and 7 bases, leaving 11 bases between them. The CDR3 contains 12 residues, cysteine and phenylalanine counted. Only the CDR3 part of the read is kept: 36 bases, read in frame from the first base. According to the germline V gene, CDR1 reads SGHAT and CDR2 reads FQNNGV. This sample was taken from a study of T-cell memory formation after mild COVID-19 (dated by TCRdb to the early 2020s). Turning to the overall study: Most TCR sequence clusters were specific to one of the two donors. In a couple of donors, T-cell clones that expanded and contracted after mild COVID-19 were followed by sequencing TCRalpha and TCRbeta repertoires longitudinally. The cohort was made up of two young adult volunteers, one female and one male, who were previously healthy.

The research as a whole found: Balanced CD4/CD8 phenotypes were observed for clones contracting from day 15 to 85, whereas a bias towards CD4+ was observed for a second wave of clones expanding from day 15 to 37. Some responding clones were detected in pre-infection memory, which suggested that pre-existing cross-reactive memory T cells had joined the SARS-CoV-2 response. Contracting CD4+ clones turned up mainly in the CM and EM memory subsets, whereas EMRA was where CD8+ clones were enriched. Only a couple of mild cases were covered by the study, and larger cohorts that include severe cases with pre-infection samples were considered necessary. SARS-CoV-2 specificity was not confirmed for the second-wave clones peaking on day 37.

The sequencer was an Illumina NovaSeq 6000. TCRalpha and TCRbeta cDNA libraries were constructed by 5'RACE with constant-segment primers, with sample barcodes and unique molecular identifiers being introduced. Trizol reagent was used to extract RNA from every sample. Amplification of the libraries took two PCR steps, and the second step added a second sample barcode plus Illumina TruSeq adapters. Sequencing of libraries was performed on an Illumina NovaSeq with 2 x 150 bp paired-end reads. The authors processed their data as follows. Demultiplexing of reads and collapsing into UMI-guided consensus sequences were performed with migec v1.2.7. Using mixcr v2.1.11, UMI consensuses were aligned to TRA and TRB V and J templates and then assembled into clonotypes. A clonotype was counted as expanded or contracted only if both edgeR and NoisET called the change significant, with noise models trained on biological replicates. For edgeR calls, the thresholds were a false discovery rate-adjusted p below 0.01 and a log2 fold-change of 1. As an exploratory analysis of dynamics, max-normalized trajectories of the 1000 most abundant clonotypes were examined with PCA combined with hierarchical clustering. The CD4 or CD8 phenotype of responding clones was assigned using the separately sequenced CD4+ and CD8+ repertoires. TCRdb ran its own pipeline on the public reads, namely fastp trimming at Q25 and MiXCR clone calling, and kept in-frame beta chains. Identical CDR3 proteins give one entry, which carries the most common genes and DNA. The V and J calls and clone size are TCRdb's, not the authors'. The sample yields 280,000 or so distinct CDR3 sequences; under 8.5% were counted once. Of the sample, approximately 22% falls within the top ten clones.

Ficoll-Paque density gradient centrifugation was the method used to isolate PBMCs. The receptor comes from a man between 18 and 35 years old who had mild COVID-19 (a few samples of this study predate the infection). The sample titles of this study are shuffled in the database, so cell type and time point are left out; the donor was told from shared clones. The V gene is TRBV11-2 and the J gene is TRBJ1-2, with no confident D gene call. The sequencing input was PBMCs or a T cell subset sorted from them (not recorded which). The encoded CDR3 is CASSERLPGYTF. The DNA reads TGTGCCAGCAGCGAACGATTGCCTGGCTACACCTTC.